This is a list of T cell receptor beta chains from one sample in a study of blood T cell repertoires in COVID-19. Assay: immunoSEQ multiplex PCR; the TCRdb copy retains only in-frame clones and omits some. Of around 220,000 clones listed, 86% are singletons. Material: peripheral blood. Source of these receptors: a woman in her forties or fifties with acute or convalescent COVID-19. Each CDR3 is given with its conserved first and last residue. The order of the fields is J gene, clone size, V gene, CDR3 length, D gene, CDR3 protein, CDR3 DNA. The D gene is left open where the match is weak. Expanded clones get a size class; other rows say once, few or many, or leave the size out.

j_gene: TRBJ2-3; abundance: NA; v_gene: TRBV12-5; len: 21; d_gene: TRBD1; CDR3aa: CASGLVTGGFGSGRRADTQYF; CDR3nt: TGTGCTAGTGGTTTGGTGACAGGGGGCTTCGGAAGCGGAAGAAGGGCAGATACGCAGTATTTT
j_gene: TRBJ2-3; abundance: NA; v_gene: TRBV5-1; len: 15; d_gene: NA; CDR3aa: CASSLNLAGTDTQYF; CDR3nt: TGCGCCAGCAGCTTGAATCTTGCAGGAACAGATACGCAGTATTTT
j_gene: TRBJ2-5; abundance: NA; v_gene: TRBV7-3; len: 16; d_gene: TRBD2; CDR3aa: CASSSQASGIGETQYF; CDR3nt: TGTGCCAGCAGCTCCCAGGCTAGCGGTATCGGAGAGACCCAGTACTTC
j_gene: TRBJ1-2; abundance: NA; v_gene: TRBV19; len: 16; d_gene: TRBD1; CDR3aa: CASTDQGQGLNYGYTF; CDR3nt: TGTGCCAGTACCGACCAGGGACAGGGCCTTAACTATGGCTACACCTTC
j_gene: TRBJ1-1; abundance: NA; v_gene: TRBV6-5; len: 15; d_gene: NA; CDR3aa: CASNSPAKGVTEAFF; CDR3nt: TGTGCCAGCAACTCCCCTGCCAAAGGAGTCACTGAAGCTTTCTTT
j_gene: TRBJ1-5; abundance: NA; v_gene: TRBV6-2/TRBV6-3; len: 17; d_gene: NA; CDR3aa: CASSYPTGRGSNQPQHF; CDR3nt: TGTGCCAGCAGTTACCCTACAGGGAGGGGGAGCAATCAGCCCCAGCATTTT
j_gene: TRBJ2-3; abundance: NA; v_gene: TRBV25-1; len: 15; d_gene: NA; CDR3aa: CASSEPVRGTDTQYF; CDR3nt: TGTGCCAGCAGTGAACCCGTCAGGGGCACAGATACGCAGTATTTT
j_gene: TRBJ2-7; abundance: NA; v_gene: TRBV5-1; len: 14; d_gene: TRBD1; CDR3aa: CASSLGDSSYEQYF; CDR3nt: TGCGCCAGCAGCTTGGGGGACAGCAGTTACGAGCAGTACTTC
j_gene: TRBJ1-1; abundance: NA; v_gene: TRBV11-2; len: 18; d_gene: TRBD1; CDR3aa: CASSLQAASGTANTEAFF; CDR3nt: TGTGCCAGCAGCTTACAAGCCGCATCCGGGACAGCGAACACTGAAGCTTTCTTT
j_gene: TRBJ2-7; abundance: NA; v_gene: TRBV3-1/TRBV3-2; len: 17; d_gene: TRBD2; CDR3aa: CASSQDQKASGSYEQYF; CDR3nt: TGTGCCAGCAGCCAAGACCAAAAGGCTAGCGGGAGCTACGAGCAGTACTTC
j_gene: TRBJ1-1; abundance: NA; v_gene: TRBV7-2; len: 14; d_gene: NA; CDR3aa: CASSYDRSNTEAFF; CDR3nt: TGTGCCAGCAGTTATGACAGATCGAACACTGAAGCTTTCTTT
j_gene: TRBJ1-5; abundance: NA; v_gene: TRBV6-6; len: 16; d_gene: NA; CDR3aa: CASSYVRAGGNQPQHF; CDR3nt: TGTGCCAGCAGTTACGTACGGGCAGGGGGCAATCAGCCCCAGCATTTT
j_gene: TRBJ2-7; abundance: NA; v_gene: TRBV11-2; len: 15; d_gene: TRBD1; CDR3aa: CASSLGRQGPYEQYF; CDR3nt: TGTGCCAGCAGCTTAGGAAGACAGGGCCCCTACGAGCAGTACTTC
j_gene: TRBJ2-7; abundance: NA; v_gene: TRBV3-1/TRBV3-2; len: 16; d_gene: NA; CDR3aa: CASSQAPRLGQYEQYF; CDR3nt: TGTGCCAGCAGCCAAGCGCCCCGCCTGGGGCAGTACGAGCAGTACTTC
j_gene: TRBJ2-7; abundance: NA; v_gene: TRBV6-5; len: 13; d_gene: NA; CDR3aa: CASRDSSLNEQYF; CDR3nt: TGTGCCAGCCGGGACTCCTCTTTAAACGAGCAGTACTTC
j_gene: TRBJ2-2; abundance: NA; v_gene: TRBV6-4; len: 14; d_gene: TRBD1; CDR3aa: CASSGQTGAGELFF; CDR3nt: TGTGCCAGCAGTGGCCAGACAGGGGCCGGGGAGCTGTTTTTT
j_gene: TRBJ2-5; abundance: NA; v_gene: TRBV7-9; len: 14; d_gene: TRBD2; CDR3aa: CASSLGTSGGRHYF; CDR3nt: TGTGCCAGCAGCTTAGGGACTAGCGGGGGCCGTCATTACTTC
j_gene: TRBJ2-6; abundance: once; v_gene: TRBV29-1; len: 13; d_gene: NA; CDR3aa: CSVQGSGANVLTF; CDR3nt: TGCAGCGTCCAGGGTTCTGGGGCCAACGTCCTGACTTTC
j_gene: TRBJ1-1; abundance: NA; v_gene: TRBV5-1; len: 15; d_gene: NA; CDR3aa: CASSLDSGMNTEAFF; CDR3nt: TGCGCCAGCAGCTTGGACAGCGGAATGAACACTGAAGCTTTCTTT
j_gene: TRBJ2-3; abundance: NA; v_gene: TRBV6-6; len: 16; d_gene: NA; CDR3aa: CASSYSSQGRPDTQYF; CDR3nt: TGTGCCAGCAGTTACTCGAGTCAGGGGAGACCAGATACGCAGTATTTT
j_gene: TRBJ2-4; abundance: NA; v_gene: TRBV6-5; len: 15; d_gene: TRBD2; CDR3aa: CASASGFSAKNIQYF; CDR3nt: TGTGCCAGCGCTAGCGGGTTTTCAGCCAAAAACATTCAGTACTTC
j_gene: TRBJ1-3; abundance: NA; v_gene: TRBV4-2; len: 13; d_gene: NA; CDR3aa: CASSQSSGNTIYF; CDR3nt: TGTGCCAGCAGCCAATCGTCTGGAAACACCATATATTTT
j_gene: TRBJ1-1; abundance: NA; v_gene: TRBV6-2/TRBV6-3; len: 14; d_gene: TRBD1; CDR3aa: CASSYRQGMWEAFF; CDR3nt: TGTGCCAGCAGTTACCGACAGGGGATGTGGGAAGCTTTCTTT
j_gene: TRBJ1-5; abundance: NA; v_gene: TRBV15; len: 15; d_gene: NA; CDR3aa: CATSRDRGNNQPQHF; CDR3nt: TGTGCCACCAGCAGAGATAGGGGGAACAATCAGCCCCAGCATTTT
j_gene: TRBJ2-6; abundance: NA; v_gene: TRBV19; len: 14; d_gene: NA; CDR3aa: CASSADSGANVLTF; CDR3nt: TGTGCCAGTAGTGCAGACTCTGGGGCCAACGTCCTGACTTTC
j_gene: TRBJ2-1; abundance: NA; v_gene: TRBV6-6; len: 14; d_gene: TRBD1; CDR3aa: CASSGGQTYNEQFF; CDR3nt: TGTGCCAGCAGTGGGGGACAGACCTACAATGAGCAGTTCTTC
j_gene: TRBJ2-7; abundance: NA; v_gene: TRBV5-4; len: 15; d_gene: NA; CDR3aa: CASSLGGSLVYEQYF; CDR3nt: TGTGCCAGCAGCTTGGGGGGCTCATTGGTCTACGAGCAGTACTTC
j_gene: TRBJ2-4; abundance: NA; v_gene: TRBV7-9; len: 16; d_gene: TRBD2; CDR3aa: CASSSEGREGANIQYF; CDR3nt: TGTGCCAGCAGCTCGGAGGGGAGGGAGGGAGCGAACATTCAGTACTTC
j_gene: TRBJ2-1; abundance: NA; v_gene: TRBV6-2/TRBV6-3; len: 17; d_gene: NA; CDR3aa: CASSYSTGREAYNEQFF; CDR3nt: TGTGCCAGCAGTTACTCGACGGGGCGGGAAGCCTACAATGAGCAGTTCTTC
j_gene: TRBJ1-1; abundance: NA; v_gene: TRBV11-2; len: 13; d_gene: NA; CDR3aa: CASSLERALKAFF; CDR3nt: TGTGCCAGCAGCTTAGAGCGAGCGTTAAAAGCTTTCTTT
j_gene: TRBJ1-2; abundance: NA; v_gene: TRBV4-1; len: 12; d_gene: NA; CDR3aa: CASSQETRGYTF; CDR3nt: TGCGCCAGCAGCCAAGAGACGCGGGGCTACACCTTC
j_gene: TRBJ2-5; abundance: NA; v_gene: TRBV19; len: 14; d_gene: NA; CDR3aa: CASSSIAYQETQYF; CDR3nt: TGTGCCAGTAGTTCCATAGCGTACCAAGAGACCCAGTACTTC
j_gene: TRBJ1-2; abundance: NA; v_gene: TRBV28; len: 13; d_gene: NA; CDR3aa: CASGTGTTYGYTF; CDR3nt: TGTGCCAGCGGCACCGGGACAACCTATGGCTACACCTTC
j_gene: TRBJ1-1; abundance: once; v_gene: TRBV12-3/TRBV12-4; len: 13; d_gene: NA; CDR3aa: CASTLEQGTEAFF; CDR3nt: TGTGCCAGCACCCTAGAACAGGGCACTGAAGCTTTCTTT
j_gene: TRBJ2-1; abundance: NA; v_gene: TRBV19; len: 17; d_gene: TRBD2; CDR3aa: CATSGTSGRDSYNEQFF; CDR3nt: TGTGCCACTTCCGGGACTAGCGGGAGGGACTCCTACAATGAGCAGTTCTTC
j_gene: TRBJ1-1; abundance: NA; v_gene: TRBV10-3; len: 11; d_gene: TRBD1; CDR3aa: CAVQGAVEAFF; CDR3nt: TGTGCCGTACAGGGGGCGGTTGAAGCTTTCTTT
j_gene: TRBJ2-3; abundance: NA; v_gene: TRBV19; len: 13; d_gene: TRBD1; CDR3aa: CASTTGGTDTQYF; CDR3nt: TGTGCCAGTACCACAGGGGGTACAGATACGCAGTATTTT
j_gene: TRBJ2-3; abundance: NA; v_gene: TRBV7-7; len: 15; d_gene: NA; CDR3aa: CASSLDLQPTDTQYF; CDR3nt: TGTGCCAGCAGCTTAGATCTACAGCCCACAGATACGCAGTATTTT
j_gene: TRBJ1-1; abundance: NA; v_gene: TRBV10-2; len: 12; d_gene: NA; CDR3aa: CASGRLDTEAFF; CDR3nt: TGCGCCAGCGGGAGATTGGACACTGAAGCTTTCTTT
j_gene: TRBJ2-7; abundance: NA; v_gene: TRBV3-1/TRBV3-2; len: 13; d_gene: NA; CDR3aa: CASSQDSMYEQYF; CDR3nt: TGTGCCAGCAGCCAAGATAGTATGTACGAGCAGTACTTC
j_gene: TRBJ2-1; abundance: once; v_gene: TRBV24-1; len: 14; d_gene: NA; CDR3aa: CATSDPTNMDEQFF; CDR3nt: TGTGCCACCAGTGATCCCACAAACATGGATGAGCAGTTCTTC
j_gene: TRBJ1-5; abundance: NA; v_gene: TRBV19; len: 16; d_gene: NA; CDR3aa: CASSQGPAYSNQPQHF; CDR3nt: TGTGCCAGTAGTCAGGGGCCCGCTTATAGCAATCAGCCCCAGCATTTT
j_gene: TRBJ2-5; abundance: NA; v_gene: TRBV15; len: 16; d_gene: NA; CDR3aa: CATSKSLATSQETQYF; CDR3nt: TGTGCCACCAGCAAGTCTCTAGCGACCAGCCAAGAGACCCAGTACTTC
j_gene: TRBJ1-2; abundance: once; v_gene: TRBV5-6; len: 15; d_gene: NA; CDR3aa: CASSLAEILNYGYTF; CDR3nt: TGTGCCAGCAGCTTGGCCGAGATCTTAAACTATGGCTACACCTTC
j_gene: TRBJ2-7; abundance: NA; v_gene: TRBV11-2; len: 13; d_gene: NA; CDR3aa: CASSLVRGYEQYF; CDR3nt: TGTGCCAGCAGCTTAGTCAGGGGCTACGAGCAGTACTTC
j_gene: TRBJ1-5; abundance: NA; v_gene: TRBV5-1; len: 15; d_gene: TRBD1; CDR3aa: CASSRGDRVIEPQHF; CDR3nt: TGCGCCAGCAGCCGAGGGGACAGGGTGATAGAGCCCCAGCATTTT
j_gene: TRBJ1-1; abundance: NA; v_gene: TRBV18; len: 13; d_gene: NA; CDR3aa: CASSPGQNTEAFF; CDR3nt: TGTGCCAGCTCACCAGGCCAGAACACTGAAGCTTTCTTT
j_gene: TRBJ2-2; abundance: NA; v_gene: TRBV11-3; len: 14; d_gene: TRBD1; CDR3aa: CASSLTGHTGELFF; CDR3nt: TGTGCCAGCAGCTTGACAGGGCACACCGGGGAGCTGTTTTTT
j_gene: TRBJ2-5; abundance: NA; v_gene: TRBV25-1; len: 18; d_gene: TRBD2; CDR3aa: CASSPGTGTSGRRETQYF; CDR3nt: TGTGCCAGCAGTCCAGGGACCGGGACTAGCGGGAGGAGGGAGACCCAGTACTTC
j_gene: TRBJ2-7; abundance: once; v_gene: TRBV7-9; len: 17; d_gene: NA; CDR3aa: CASSLAGTPFLSYEQYF; CDR3nt: TGTGCCAGCAGCTTAGCCGGGACACCTTTCCTCTCCTACGAGCAGTACTTC
j_gene: TRBJ1-5; abundance: few; v_gene: TRBV6-2/TRBV6-3; len: 14; d_gene: NA; CDR3aa: CASSYLQESQPQHF; CDR3nt: TGTGCCAGCAGTTACTTACAGGAGAGTCAGCCCCAGCATTTT
j_gene: TRBJ1-2; abundance: once; v_gene: TRBV6-4; len: 13; d_gene: TRBD1; CDR3aa: CASRMTGSGGYTF; CDR3nt: TGTGCCAGCAGGATGACAGGGTCGGGAGGCTACACCTTC
j_gene: TRBJ2-7; abundance: NA; v_gene: TRBV5-1; len: 15; d_gene: NA; CDR3aa: CASTFGWGGTYEQYF; CDR3nt: TGCGCCAGCACCTTTGGATGGGGAGGCACCTACGAGCAGTACTTC
j_gene: TRBJ1-4; abundance: NA; v_gene: TRBV6-2/TRBV6-3; len: 14; d_gene: TRBD1; CDR3aa: CASSLDRGGEKLFF; CDR3nt: TGTGCCAGCAGTCTAGACAGGGGCGGTGAAAAACTGTTTTTT
j_gene: TRBJ2-3; abundance: NA; v_gene: TRBV7-6; len: 18; d_gene: TRBD2; CDR3aa: CASSYGLAGGRGTDTQYF; CDR3nt: TGTGCCAGCAGCTATGGACTAGCGGGGGGGCGCGGCACAGATACGCAGTATTTT